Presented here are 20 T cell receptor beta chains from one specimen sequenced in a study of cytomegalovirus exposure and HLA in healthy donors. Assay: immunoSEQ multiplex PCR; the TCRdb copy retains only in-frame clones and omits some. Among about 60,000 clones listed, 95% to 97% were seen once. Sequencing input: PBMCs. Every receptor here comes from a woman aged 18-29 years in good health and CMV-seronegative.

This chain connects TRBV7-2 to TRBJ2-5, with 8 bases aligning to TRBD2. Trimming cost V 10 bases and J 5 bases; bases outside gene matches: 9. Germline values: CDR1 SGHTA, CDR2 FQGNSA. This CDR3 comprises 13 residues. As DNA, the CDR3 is TGTGCCACCACCCGGGGGGGCTTTGAGACCCAGTACTTC. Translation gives CATTRGGFETQYF.

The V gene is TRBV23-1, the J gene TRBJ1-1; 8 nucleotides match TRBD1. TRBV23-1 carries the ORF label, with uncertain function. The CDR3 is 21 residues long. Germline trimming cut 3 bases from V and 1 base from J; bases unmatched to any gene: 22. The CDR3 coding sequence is TGCGCCAGCAGTCATCGGTCCCTGCCCGGACAGGGCCTTCCTAAGAACACTGAAGCTTTCTTT. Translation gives CASSHRSLPGQGLPKNTEAFF.

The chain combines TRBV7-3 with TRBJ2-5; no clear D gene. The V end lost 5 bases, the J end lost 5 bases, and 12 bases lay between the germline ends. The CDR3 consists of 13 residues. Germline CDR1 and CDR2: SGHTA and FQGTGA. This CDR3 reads CASSQTPQETQYF. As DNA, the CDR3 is TGTGCCAGCAGCCAGACTCCCCAGGAGACCCAGTACTTC. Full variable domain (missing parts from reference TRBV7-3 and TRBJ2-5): GAGVSQTPSNKVTEKGKYVELRCDPISGHTALYWYRQSLGQGPEFLIYFQGTGAADDSGLPNDRFFAVRPEGSVSTLKIQRTERGDSAVYLCASSQTPQETQYFGPGTRLLVL.

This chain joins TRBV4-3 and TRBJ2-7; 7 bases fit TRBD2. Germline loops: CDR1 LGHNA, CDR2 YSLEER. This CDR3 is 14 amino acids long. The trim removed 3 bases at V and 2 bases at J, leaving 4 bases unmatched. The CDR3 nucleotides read TGCGCCAGCAGCCAGTTCGCGGGAGCCTACGAGCAGTACTTC. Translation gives CASSQFAGAYEQYF.

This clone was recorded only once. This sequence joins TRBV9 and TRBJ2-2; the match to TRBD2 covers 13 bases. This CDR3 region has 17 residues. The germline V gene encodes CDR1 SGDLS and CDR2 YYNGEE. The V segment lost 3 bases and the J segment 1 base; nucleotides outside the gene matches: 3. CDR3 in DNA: TGTGCCAGCAGCGATCGACTAGCGGGGGGGAACACCGGGGAGCTGTTTTTT. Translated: CASSDRLAGGNTGELFF.

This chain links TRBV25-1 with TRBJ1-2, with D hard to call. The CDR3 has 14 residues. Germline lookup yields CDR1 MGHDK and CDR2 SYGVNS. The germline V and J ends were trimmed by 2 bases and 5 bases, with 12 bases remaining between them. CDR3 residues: CASSEVGAGYGYTF. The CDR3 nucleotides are TGTGCCAGCAGTGAAGTTGGAGCGGGATATGGCTACACCTTC.

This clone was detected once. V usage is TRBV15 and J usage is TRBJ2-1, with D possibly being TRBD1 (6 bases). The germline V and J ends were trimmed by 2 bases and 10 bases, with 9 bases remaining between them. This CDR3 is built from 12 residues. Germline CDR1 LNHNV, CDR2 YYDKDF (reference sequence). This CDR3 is CATSRPRGEQFF. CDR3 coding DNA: TGTGCCACCAGCAGACCTAGGGGGGAGCAGTTCTTC.

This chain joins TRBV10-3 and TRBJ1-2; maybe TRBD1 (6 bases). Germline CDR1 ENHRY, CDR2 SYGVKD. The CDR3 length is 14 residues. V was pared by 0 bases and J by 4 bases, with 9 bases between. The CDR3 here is CAISESTGIYGYTF. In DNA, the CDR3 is TGTGCCATCAGTGAGTCTACAGGGATCTATGGCTACACCTTC.

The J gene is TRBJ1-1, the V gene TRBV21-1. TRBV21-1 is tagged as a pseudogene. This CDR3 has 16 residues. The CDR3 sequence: CASSRDPGLKNTEAFF. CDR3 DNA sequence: TGTGCCAGCAGCAGGGACCCGGGACTCAAGAACACTGAAGCTTTCTTT.

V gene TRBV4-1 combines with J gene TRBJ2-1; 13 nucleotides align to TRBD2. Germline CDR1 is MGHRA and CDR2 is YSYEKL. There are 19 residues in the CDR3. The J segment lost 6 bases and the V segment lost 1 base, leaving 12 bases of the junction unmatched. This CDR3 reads CASSQGLAGGPARVNEQFF. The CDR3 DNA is TGCGCCAGCAGCCAAGGACTAGCGGGAGGACCAGCTCGGGTCAATGAGCAGTTCTTC.

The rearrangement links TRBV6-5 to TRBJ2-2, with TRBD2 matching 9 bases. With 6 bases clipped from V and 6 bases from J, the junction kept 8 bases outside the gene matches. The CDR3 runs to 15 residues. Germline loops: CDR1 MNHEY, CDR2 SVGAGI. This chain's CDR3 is CASSPPRGGAGELFF. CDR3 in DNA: TGTGCCAGCAGCCCCCCGCGGGGGGGGGCCGGGGAGCTGTTTTTT.

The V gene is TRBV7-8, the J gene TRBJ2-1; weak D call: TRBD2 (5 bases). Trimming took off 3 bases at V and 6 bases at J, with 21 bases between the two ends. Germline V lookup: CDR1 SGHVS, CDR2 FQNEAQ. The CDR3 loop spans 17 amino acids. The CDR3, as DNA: TGTGCCAGCAGCTTGCGACGAGGGTTCCGGGGTGTCAATGAGCAGTTCTTC. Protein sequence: CASSLRRGFRGVNEQFF.

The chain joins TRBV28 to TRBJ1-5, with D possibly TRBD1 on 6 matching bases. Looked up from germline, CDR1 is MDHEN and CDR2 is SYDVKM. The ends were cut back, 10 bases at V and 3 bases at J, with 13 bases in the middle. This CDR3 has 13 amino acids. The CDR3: CAIMGANNQPQHF. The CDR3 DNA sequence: TGTGCCATCATGGGGGCCAACAATCAGCCCCAGCATTTT.

This chain's CDR3 is CASSQDWPRDTQYF. CDR3 in DNA: TGTGCCAGCAGCCAAGATTGGCCACGAGATACGCAGTATTTT. The V and J genes are TRBV4-2 and TRBJ2-3; no reliable D call. The V end lost 0 bases, the J end lost 5 bases, and 9 bases lay between the germline ends. CDR1 and CDR2 (germline): LGHNA, YNFKEQ. The CDR3 is 14 residues long.

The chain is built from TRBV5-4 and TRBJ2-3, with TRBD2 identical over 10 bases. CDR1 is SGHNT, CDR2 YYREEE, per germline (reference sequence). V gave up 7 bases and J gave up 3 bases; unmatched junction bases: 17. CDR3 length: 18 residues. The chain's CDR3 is CASPPHPSGGAGTDTQYF. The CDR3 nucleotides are TGTGCCAGCCCCCCCCACCCCAGCGGGGGGGCCGGGACAGATACGCAGTATTTT.

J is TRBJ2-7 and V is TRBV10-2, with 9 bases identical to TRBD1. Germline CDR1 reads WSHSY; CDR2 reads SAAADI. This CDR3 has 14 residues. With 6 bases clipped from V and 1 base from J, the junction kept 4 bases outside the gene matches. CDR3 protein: CASRMTGGSYEQYF. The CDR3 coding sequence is TGCGCCAGCAGGATGACAGGGGGATCCTACGAGCAGTACTTC.

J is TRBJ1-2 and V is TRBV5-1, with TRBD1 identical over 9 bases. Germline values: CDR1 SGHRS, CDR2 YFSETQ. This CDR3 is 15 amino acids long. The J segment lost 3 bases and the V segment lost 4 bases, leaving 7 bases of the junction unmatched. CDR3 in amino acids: CASSLGTGRDYGYTF. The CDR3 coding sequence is TGCGCCAGCAGCCTGGGGACAGGGAGGGACTATGGCTACACCTTC.

CDR3 in amino acids: CASSLSWAHPQHF. The CDR3 coding sequence is TGTGCCAGCAGTTTATCGTGGGCCCATCCCCAGCATTTT. The J gene is TRBJ1-5, the V gene TRBV27; unclear D gene. The V end lost 0 bases, the J end lost 10 bases, and 10 bases lay between the germline ends. Germline lookup yields CDR1 MNHEY and CDR2 SMNVEV (reference sequence). The CDR3 runs to 13 residues.

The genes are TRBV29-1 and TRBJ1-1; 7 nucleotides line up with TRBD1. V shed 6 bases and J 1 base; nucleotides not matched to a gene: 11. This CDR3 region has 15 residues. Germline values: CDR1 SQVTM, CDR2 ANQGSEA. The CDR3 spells CSVRVQQGPNTEAFF. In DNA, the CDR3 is TGCAGCGTCCGAGTCCAACAGGGGCCGAACACTGAAGCTTTCTTT.

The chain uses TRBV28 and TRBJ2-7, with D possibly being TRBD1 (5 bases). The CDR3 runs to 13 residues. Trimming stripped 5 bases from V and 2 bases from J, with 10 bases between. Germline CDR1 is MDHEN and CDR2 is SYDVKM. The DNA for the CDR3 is TGTGCCAGCAGTCCACAGGTAGCCTACGAGCAGTACTTC. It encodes CASSPQVAYEQYF.